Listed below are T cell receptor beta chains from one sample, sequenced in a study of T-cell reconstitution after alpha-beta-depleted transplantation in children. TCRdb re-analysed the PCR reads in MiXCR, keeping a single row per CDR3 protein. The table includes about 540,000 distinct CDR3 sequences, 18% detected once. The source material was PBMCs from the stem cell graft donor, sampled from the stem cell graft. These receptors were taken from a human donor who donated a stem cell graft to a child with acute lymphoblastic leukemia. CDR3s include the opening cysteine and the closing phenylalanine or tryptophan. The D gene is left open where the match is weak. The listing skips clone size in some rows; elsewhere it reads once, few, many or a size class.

TGCAGTGCCATTCTAGCGAGTAGCTCCTACGAGCAGTACTTC,CSAILASSSYEQYF,few,-,TRBV20-1,TRBJ2-7
TGTGCCAGCAGCTTAGCTGAGCGACTTACCAATGAGCAGTTCTTC,CASSLAERLTNEQFF,-,-,TRBV7-8,TRBJ2-1
TGTGCCACCAGCCCCCTCCGGGGTCCTTACGAGCAGTACTTC,CATSPLRGPYEQYF,few,-,TRBV15,TRBJ2-7
TGTGCCAGCAGCCAAGCAAGGCACACTGAAGCTTTCTTT,CASSQARHTEAFF,-,-,TRBV14,TRBJ1-1
TGCAGCGGTACCTCAGAAAGATACTATGGCTACACCTTC,CSGTSERYYGYTF,-,-,TRBV29-1,TRBJ1-2
TGTGCCAGCAGTTGGGGGCCAATCCCCAGTGATGGCTACACCTTC,CASSWGPIPSDGYTF,few,-,TRBV27,TRBJ1-2
TGTGCCAGCAGTTGGACTCGAGCGGGAGGTCCTGAAGCTTTCTTT,CASSWTRAGGPEAFF,-,-,TRBV12-3/TRBV12-4,TRBJ1-1
TGCGCCAGCAGTGCGGGACAGACCTACGAGCAGTACTTC,CASSAGQTYEQYF,-,TRBD1,TRBV10-2,TRBJ2-7
TGTGCCAGCAGCAACCGGGACAGCTCCTACAACGAGCAGTACTTC,CASSNRDSSYNEQYF,-,TRBD1,TRBV7-9,TRBJ2-7
TGTGCCATCAGTGAGGAGGGGAACACTGAAGCTTTCTTT,CAISEEGNTEAFF,-,-,TRBV10-3,TRBJ1-1
TGTGCCAACAAGGCTCTACCGGGTCCGCAGGGCGGCGAAAGAGCTTTCTTT,CANKALPGPQGGERAFF,-,-,TRBV7-9,TRBJ1-1
TGCGCCAGCAGCTTGACGGGGCAGGGTCAAGAGACCCAGTACTTC,CASSLTGQGQETQYF,few,-,TRBV5-1,TRBJ2-5
TGCGCCAGCAGTGAGGTAGGGGGGGCCGTCTTCGAAGCTTTCTTT,CASSEVGGAVFEAFF,-,-,TRBV10-1,TRBJ1-1
TGTGCCAGTAGTATGAGATCGGCAGGCGAGCAGTACTTC,CASSMRSAGEQYF,-,-,TRBV19,TRBJ2-7
TGCGCCAGCAGCCAAAGTCCTAGCGGAATTTCCTACAATGAGCAGTTCTTC,CASSQSPSGISYNEQFF,few,TRBD2,TRBV4-1,TRBJ2-1
TGCAGTGCTAGAGATCGCGTGGGCGTAGGCAAAAACATTCAGTACTTC,CSARDRVGVGKNIQYF,once,-,TRBV20-1,TRBJ2-4
TGTGCCAGCAGTCCCCGACAGGTAGGGACTGAAGCTTTCTTT,CASSPRQVGTEAFF,few,-,TRBV12-3/TRBV12-4,TRBJ1-1
TGCGCCAGCAGCTTACTCGCGGGAGGGCCCGGGGATACGCAGTATTTT,CASSLLAGGPGDTQYF,few,TRBD2,TRBV5-1,TRBJ2-3
TGTGCCAGCAGCTTCACAGGGTCCCTCCACTTT,CASSFTGSLHF,-,-,TRBV7-9,TRBJ1-6
TGTGCCAGCAGTTTGATGACCGGGGACTACACAGGGGCGGATAGTGGCTACACCTTC,CASSLMTGDYTGADSGYTF,few,TRBD1,TRBV12-3/TRBV12-4,TRBJ1-2
TGCAGCGTCGAGGTGCCAATAGGGGGCCCACAGGACTATGGCTACACCTTC,CSVEVPIGGPQDYGYTF,few,TRBD1,TRBV29-1,TRBJ1-2
TGTGCCAGCAGCTTGGCAGGTGCTGTACAAGAGACCCAGTACTTC,CASSLAGAVQETQYF,-,-,TRBV7-7,TRBJ2-5
TGTGCCAGCGGGCTGGGACAGCTCTATGGCTACACCTTC,CASGLGQLYGYTF,few,TRBD1,TRBV6-1,TRBJ1-2
TGTGCCAGCAGCCCGACCGGACAGGGCCCCTATGGCTACACCTTC,CASSPTGQGPYGYTF,-,TRBD1,TRBV5-6,TRBJ1-2
TGTGCCAGCAGCCAGGGACTAGTGAGTTACGAGCAGTACTTC,CASSQGLVSYEQYF,few,TRBD2,TRBV13,TRBJ2-7
TGTGCCAGCGCTACCGCAGGGACGAACACTGAAGCTTTCTTT,CASATAGTNTEAFF,once,-,TRBV27,TRBJ1-1
TGCGCCAGCAGCAGGACCTTTTCCGGTGACAGGGGGACTTACGAGCAGTACTTC,CASSRTFSGDRGTYEQYF,-,TRBD1,TRBV5-1,TRBJ2-7
TGCAGCGTTGAAGATCAGTACGGGTACGAGCAGTACTTC,CSVEDQYGYEQYF,-,-,TRBV29-1,TRBJ2-7
TGTGCCAGCAGCTTGGGCGGGGTGGCCAATGAGCAGTTCTTC,CASSLGGVANEQFF,-,-,TRBV5-4,TRBJ2-1
TGCGCCAGCAGCCTGGGTGGACGTTTCTACGAGCAGTACTTC,CASSLGGRFYEQYF,-,-,TRBV5-1,TRBJ2-7
TGTGCCAGCACTAAAAGGACCGGGGAGCTGTTTTTT,CASTKRTGELFF,-,-,TRBV27,TRBJ2-2
TGTGCCAGCAGCTTCCGGACTAGCGGTGGCAATGAGCAGTTCTTC,CASSFRTSGGNEQFF,few,TRBD2,TRBV5-6,TRBJ2-1
TGTGCCAGCAGTTACTCGGTTGGCCCACAAGAGACCCAGTACTTC,CASSYSVGPQETQYF,-,-,TRBV6-5,TRBJ2-5
TGTGCCAGCAGCGCACGAGGATGGGGACTAGACTTC,CASSARGWGLDF,-,TRBD2,TRBV7-2,TRBJ2-1
TGCGCCAGCAGCCAAGGCTGGGTAGAGACCCAGTACTTC,CASSQGWVETQYF,-,-,TRBV4-1,TRBJ2-5
TGCAGTGCTAGGGGGAGGGACACCTACACCGGGGAGCTGTTTTTT,CSARGRDTYTGELFF,few,-,TRBV20-1,TRBJ2-2
TGCAGTGCTAAAAGTTACAGGGACGAGGAGACCCAGTACTTC,CSAKSYRDEETQYF,-,-,TRBV20-1,TRBJ2-5
TGTGCCTGGAATCCCTTCGGGCCCAACTATGGCTACACCTTC,CAWNPFGPNYGYTF,few,-,TRBV30,TRBJ1-2
TGCAGCGTTGAGGCCCAGGGGGCGGTAAATGAGCAGTTCTTC,CSVEAQGAVNEQFF,many,TRBD1,TRBV29-1,TRBJ2-1
TGTGCCAGCAGTAATTTGAACACCGGGGAGCTGTTTTTT,CASSNLNTGELFF,-,-,TRBV27,TRBJ2-2
TGCAGTGCTAGAGATCTGTCTAGGGGGGTTGACGAGCAGTACTTC,CSARDLSRGVDEQYF,many,-,TRBV20-1,TRBJ2-7
TGTGCCAGCAGTTTGGGAACCCTGGGTGAAAAACTGTTTTTT,CASSLGTLGEKLFF,few,-,TRBV12-3/TRBV12-4,TRBJ1-4